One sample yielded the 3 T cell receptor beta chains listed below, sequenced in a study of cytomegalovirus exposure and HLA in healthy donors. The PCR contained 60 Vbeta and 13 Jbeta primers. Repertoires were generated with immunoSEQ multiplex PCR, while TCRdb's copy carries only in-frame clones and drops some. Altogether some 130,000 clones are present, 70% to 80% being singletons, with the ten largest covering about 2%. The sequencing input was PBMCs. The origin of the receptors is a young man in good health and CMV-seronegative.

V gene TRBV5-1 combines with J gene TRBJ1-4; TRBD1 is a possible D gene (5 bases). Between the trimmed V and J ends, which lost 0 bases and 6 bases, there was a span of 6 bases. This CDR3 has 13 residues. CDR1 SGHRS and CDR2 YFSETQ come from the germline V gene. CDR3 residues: CASSLGGDEKLFF. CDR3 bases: TGCGCCAGCAGCTTGGGGGGGGATGAAAAACTGTTTTTT.

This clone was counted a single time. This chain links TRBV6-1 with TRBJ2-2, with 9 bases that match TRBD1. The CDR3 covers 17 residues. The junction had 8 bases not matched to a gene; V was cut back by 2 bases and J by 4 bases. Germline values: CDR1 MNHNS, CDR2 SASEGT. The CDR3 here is CASSESGTGMGTGELFF. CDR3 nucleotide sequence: TGTGCCAGCAGTGAAAGCGGGACAGGGATGGGCACCGGGGAGCTGTTTTTT.

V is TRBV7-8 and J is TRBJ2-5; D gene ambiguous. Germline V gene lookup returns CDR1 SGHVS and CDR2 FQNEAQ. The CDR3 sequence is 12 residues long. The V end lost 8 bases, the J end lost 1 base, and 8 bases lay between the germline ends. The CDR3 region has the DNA TGTGCCAGCTCGAGAGTCCAAGAGACCCAGTACTTC. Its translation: CASSRVQETQYF.